This T cell receptor (beta chain) was found in a study of T-cell memory formation after mild COVID-19 (dated by TCRdb to the early 2020s). Concerning the study at large: TCR sequence clusters from the two donors were largely donor specific. Longitudinal TCRalpha and TCRbeta repertoire sequencing tracked T-cell clones expanding and contracting after mild COVID-19 in a couple of donors. Two young, previously healthy adult volunteers made up the cohort, one male and one female.

The listed sequencing device is Illumina NovaSeq 6000. cDNA libraries for TCRalpha and TCRbeta were prepared by 5'RACE using constant-segment primers, with sample barcodes and unique molecular identifiers added. Trizol reagent was used to extract RNA from every sample. Amplification of the libraries took two PCR steps, and the second step added a second sample barcode plus Illumina TruSeq adapters. Sequencing of the libraries was done on an Illumina NovaSeq, producing 2 x 150 bp paired-end reads. In the original analysis: The reads were demultiplexed and collapsed into UMI-guided consensus sequences using migec v1.2.7. Using mixcr v2.1.11, the UMI consensuses were aligned to TRA and TRB V and J templates and assembled into clonotypes. A clonotype was counted as expanded or contracted only when both edgeR and NoisET called the clonotype significant, with the noise models trained on biological replicates. For edgeR calls, the thresholds were a false discovery rate-adjusted p below 0.01 and a log2 fold-change of 1. As an exploratory analysis of dynamics, max-normalized trajectories of the 1000 most abundant clonotypes were examined with PCA combined with hierarchical clustering. Separately sequenced CD4+ and CD8+ repertoires were used to assign a CD4 or CD8 phenotype to each responding clone. The public reads were run again by TCRdb, first through fastp at Q25 and then through MiXCR, and only productive beta chains were kept. Duplicate CDR3 protein sequences are folded into a single record with the most common DNA and genes. None of the V and J calls come from the authors' own analysis; TCRdb made them. In this sample the table shows about 250,000 distinct CDR3 sequences, over 15% of which occur a single time. The biggest ten clones account for 2% to 2.5% of the sample.

The paper's findings and limits, for the study overall: Contracting CD4+ clones were found mainly in CM and EM memory subsets, while CD8+ clones were enriched in EMRA. Balanced CD4/CD8 phenotypes were observed for clones contracting from day 15 to 85, whereas a bias towards CD4+ was observed for a second wave of clones expanding from day 15 to 37. The study covered only a couple of mild cases, and larger cohorts including severe cases with pre-infection samples were considered necessary. SARS-CoV-2 specificity was not confirmed for the second-wave clones peaking on day 37. The detection of some responding clones in pre-infection memory suggests that pre-existing cross-reactive memory T cells joined the SARS-CoV-2 response.

Ficoll-Paque density gradient centrifugation was the method used to isolate PBMCs. Between the V and J ends, shortened by 4 bases and 10 bases respectively, the junction contains 8 bases. The CDR3 sequence holds 11 residues, the cysteine and phenylalanine included. Left in the record is the CDR3 DNA by itself, 33 bases read in frame from the first base. For this clonotype: Its antigen target is currently unknown. Base qualities were left out, and no much larger clone turns up one base away.

The rearrangement combines TRBV12-3 or TRBV12-4 with TRBJ2-1; no D gene call is confident. The TCR originated in an adult woman who had mild COVID-19 (a few samples of this study predate the infection). The sample titles of this study are shuffled in the database, so cell type and time point are left out; the donor was told from shared clones. Source material: PBMCs or a T cell subset sorted from them (not recorded which). The DNA sequence is given as TGTGCCAGCAGTTCCGACCGGGAGCAGTTCTTC. Its translation reads: CASSSDREQFF.